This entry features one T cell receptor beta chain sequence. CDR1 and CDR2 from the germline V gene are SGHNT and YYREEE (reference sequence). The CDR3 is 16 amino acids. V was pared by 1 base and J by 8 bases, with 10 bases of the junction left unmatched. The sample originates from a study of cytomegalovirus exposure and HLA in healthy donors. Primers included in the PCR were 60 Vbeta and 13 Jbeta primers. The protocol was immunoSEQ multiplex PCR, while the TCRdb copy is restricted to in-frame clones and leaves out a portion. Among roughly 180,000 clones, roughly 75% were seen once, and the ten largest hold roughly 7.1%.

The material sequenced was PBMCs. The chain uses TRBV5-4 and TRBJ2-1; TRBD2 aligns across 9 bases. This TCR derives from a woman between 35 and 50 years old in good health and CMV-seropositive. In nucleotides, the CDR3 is TGTGCCAGCAGCTTGAGGGGACTAGCTCTCGTGGATGAGCAGTTCTTC. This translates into CASSLRGLALVDEQFF.